This T cell receptor beta chain was recorded in a study of CD8 T cells in ankylosing spondylitis. Study-level points and caveats: Made up of fewer than ten highly homologous variants, a TCR beta motif appeared characteristic of ankylosing spondylitis blood. Enrichment of disease-linked clones was reportedly significant in matched ankylosing spondylitis synovial fluid.

In its sample, this clonotype was seen a few times. The target antigen is unknown. Quantitative 5'-RACE with molecular barcodes generated TCR beta libraries. TCRdb redid the calling of the 5' RACE reads with MiXCR, one entry per CDR3 protein. This table has more than 650,000 distinct CDR3 sequences, roughly 12% appearing once. The V end lost 6 bases, the J end lost 7 bases, and 16 bases lay between the germline ends. Germline CDR1 and CDR2: ENHRY and SYGVKD. This CDR3 is 13 amino acids long. The chain is built from TRBV10-3 and TRBJ2-7; D perhaps matches TRBD1 (6 bases). The material sequenced was blood, either unsorted or a sorted T cell fraction (not recorded which). This sequence was found in a male donor with ankylosing spondylitis. The CDR3 region is CAISRDTSWEQYF. The CDR3 DNA follows: TGTGCCATCAGCCGGGACACCTCTTGGGAGCAGTACTTC.